Given below is one TCR beta chain in context. The source of the sample is a study of blood T cell repertoires in COVID-19. Study-wide context: PBMCs, B-cell-depleted T cells, or T cells were the source of the cDNA or gDNA that made up the material.

J was trimmed by 3 bases and V by 2 bases; bases with no gene match: 7. The germline gives CDR1 SGHRS, CDR2 YFSETQ. The CDR3 totals 16 residues. In the study's own analysis: Amplification of reference gene primers was used by the study to estimate nucleated cell counts. Generated by immunoSEQ multiplex PCR, the TCRdb table keeps only in-frame clones and is missing some. V, J and clone size were drawn from that table, and D and trimming were deduced from the DNA. The data show 120,000 to 150,000 clones, roughly 80% seen once. Sequencing was carried out using peripheral blood. The sequence was obtained from a human donor in a cohort sampled during active COVID-19. This chain links TRBV5-1 with TRBJ2-3; 9 bases are a match to TRBD1. CDR3 sequence: CASSFRLTGGTDTQYF. The CDR3 DNA reads as TGCGCCAGCAGCTTCCGTCTGACAGGGGGGACAGATACGCAGTATTTT.